These 21 T cell receptor beta chains were sequenced from one sample in a study of T cells in women clearing cervical HPV infection. Assay used: immunoSEQ multiplex PCR; TCRdb lists only in-frame clones, some missing. Here the sample table reports roughly 24,000 clones. Sequencing was carried out using blood buffy coat. The receptors were sampled from a woman between 18 and 70 years old with a cervical HPV16 infection that either progressed to CIN3+ or cleared (not recorded which).

As for this clone: The missing CDR3 end, 3 residues past where the read stops, is filled in from the germline J gene. The chain couples TRBV20-1 to TRBJ1-4, with a possible D match to TRBD1 (5 bases). CDR1 is DFQATT, CDR2 SNEGSKA, per germline (reference sequence). This CDR3 spans 15 amino acids. The CDR3 DNA, read in part, is TGCAGTGCTAGGACAGATCGAGCCTATAATTCACCA. Its protein is CSARTDRAYNSP. The full CDR3 sequence reads CSARTDRAYNSPLFF.

Remarks on this clone: From the germline J gene comes the end of the CDR3, since the read stops 3 residues before it. The chain joins TRBV2 to TRBJ2-1; 8 positions match TRBD1. The ends lost 7 bases at V and 6 bases at J; junction bases unmatched: 11. Germline values: CDR1 SNHLY, CDR2 FYNNEI. This CDR3 comprises 15 residues. The part of the CDR3 DNA that was read is TGTGCCAGCATGGAGGACAGGGAGTATTTCAATGAG. Protein sequence: CASMEDREYFNE. The whole CDR3 protein reads CASMEDREYFNEQFF.

In regard to this clone: The CDR3 extends 3 residues past the end of the read, so its final part is completed from the germline J gene. V usage is TRBV9 and J usage is TRBJ2-1; D is perhaps TRBD2 (6 bases). The CDR3 runs to 14 residues. CDR1 and CDR2 from the germline V gene are SGDLS and YYNGEE. Trimming left V 0 bases short and J 5 bases short, with 9 bases between. This CDR3 reads CASSVGGVHNEQFF. The DNA read from the CDR3 is TGTGCCAGCAGCGTAGGGGGGGTCCACAATGAG.

On this clone itself: The CDR3 extends 3 residues past the end of the read, so its final part is completed from the germline J gene. V is TRBV7-7 and J is TRBJ2-1, with 8 bases lining up with TRBD2. Germline trimming cut 4 bases from V and 0 bases from J; bases unmatched to any gene: 5. The germline gives CDR1 SSHAT, CDR2 FNYEAQ (reference sequence). This CDR3 has 16 amino acids. The sequenced part of the CDR3 DNA is TGTGCCAGCAGCTCGACTAGCGCGGTCTCCTACAATGAG. This codes for CASSSTSAVSYNE. The full CDR3 reads CASSSTSAVSYNEQFF.

As concerns this clone: The read falls 3 residues short of the CDR3 end, and the missing part is taken from the germline J gene. The chain recombines TRBV19 with TRBJ2-3; D is perhaps TRBD1 (6 bases). CDR3 length: 14 amino acids. Germline CDR1 reads LNHDA; CDR2 reads SQIVND (reference sequence). CDR3 residues: CASSTQGGLQPQYF. CDR3 DNA (partial): TGTGCCAGTAGTACTCAAGGGGGTTTACAGCCG. Together with reference TRBV19 and TRBJ2-3, the CDR3 gives the full variable domain: DGGITQSPKYLFRKEGQNVTLSCEQNLNHDAMYWYRQDPGQGLRLIYYSQIVNDFQKGDIAEGYSVSREKKESFPLTVTSAQKNPTAFYLCASSTQGGLQPQYFGPGTRLTVL.

In regard to this clone: The read terminates 3 residues ahead of where the CDR3 ends, so the germline J gene completes it. The J gene is TRBJ2-5, the V gene TRBV23-1, with 8 bases matching TRBD1. TRBV23-1 is marked as an open reading frame, function uncertain. This CDR3 region has 14 residues. The junction had 4 bases not matched to a gene; V was cut back by 4 bases and J by 3 bases. The CDR3 region is CASSPTGVEETQYF. The covered CDR3 bases are TGCGCCAGCAGTCCGACAGGGGTTGAAGAGACC.

As to this clone: The read comes to an end 3 residues before the CDR3 does, leaving the germline J gene to fill in the end. The rearrangement uses TRBV2 and TRBJ2-7; D gene uncertain. The V end lost 2 bases, the J end lost 0 bases, and 11 bases lay between the germline ends. CDR3 size: 15 residues. The germline V gene has CDR1 SNHLY and CDR2 FYNNEI. CDR3 loop: CASSEQKLSSYEQYF. CDR3 DNA, as far as it was read: TGTGCCAGCAGTGAACAGAAACTATCCTCCTACGAG.

As regards this clone: The sequence runs out 3 residues before the end of the CDR3; the remainder is reconstructed from the germline J gene. The identical CDR3 is also encoded by other nucleotide sequences in the sample. The rearrangement joins TRBV6-2 or TRBV6-3 to TRBJ1-3; TRBD1 aligns across 8 bases. CDR3 length equals 14 residues. V lost 5 bases, J lost 5 bases, and 5 bases stayed unmatched. CDR1 and CDR2 from the germline V gene are MNHEY and SVGEGT. Partial CDR3 DNA: TGTGCCAGCAGTCTTACAGGGGGTCGAAACACC. Translated: CASSLTGGRNT. The CDR3, in full, reads CASSLTGGRNTIYF.

Worth noting for this clone: Read sequence stops 3 residues before the CDR3 end, and the germline J gene provides the missing end. The chain carries TRBV27 and TRBJ2-7; 7 nucleotides align to TRBD1. The CDR3 covers 18 residues. Trimming took 4 bases from V and 2 from J; bases not matched to a gene: 17. CDR1 and CDR2 from the germline V gene are MNHEY and SMNVEV (reference sequence). The part of the CDR3 DNA that was read is TGTGCCAGCAGTTCAAAGACCGGGACAGCCAGTATCCCCTACGAG. The encoded protein is CASSSKTGTASIPYE. The whole CDR3 sequence reads CASSSKTGTASIPYEQYF.

For this clone: The observed sequence ends 3 residues before the CDR3 terminus, with the missing tail filled in from the germline J gene. V usage is TRBV2 and J usage is TRBJ2-2; TRBD1 is a possible D gene (6 bases). Germline assignment: CDR1 SNHLY and CDR2 FYNNEI. The CDR3 loop spans 15 amino acids. V was trimmed by 5 bases and J by 4 bases, leaving 14 bases between them. The CDR3 DNA, read in part, is TGTGCCAGCAGTACAGGGTTAACGGTCACCGGGGAG. It yields the protein CASSTGLTVTGE. The full CDR3 protein is CASSTGLTVTGELFF. The whole variable domain, remainder taken from reference TRBV2 and TRBJ2-2, is EPEVTQTPSHQVTQMGQEVILRCVPISNHLYFYWYRQILGQKVEFLVSFYNNEISEKSEIFDDQFSVERPDGSNFTLKIRSTKLEDSAMYFCASSTGLTVTGELFFGEGSRLTVL.

In regard to this clone: The observed sequence ends 3 residues before the CDR3 terminus, with the missing tail filled in from the germline J gene. This chain connects TRBV6-1 to TRBJ2-6; TRBD1 is a possible D gene (5 bases). CDR1 MNHNS and CDR2 SASEGT come from the germline V gene. The CDR3 sequence is 18 residues long. The ends were cut back, 2 bases at V and 0 bases at J, with 14 bases in the middle. CDR3: CASSEPEQVNSGANVLTF. CDR3 DNA (partial): TGTGCCAGCAGTGAACCGGAACAGGTGAACTCTGGGGCCAACGTC.

In the case of this clone: The sequence runs out 3 residues before the end of the CDR3; the remainder is reconstructed from the germline J gene. The chain links TRBV10-3 to TRBJ2-1, with D perhaps matching TRBD1 or TRBD2 (5 bases each). The ends were cut back, 10 bases at V and 0 bases at J, with 10 bases in the middle. Germline lookup yields CDR1 ENHRY and CDR2 SYGVKD. CDR3 length equals 13 residues. The DNA read from the CDR3 is TGTGCCACCGAGGGGAGCTCCTACAATGAG. Protein: CATEGSSYNE. The entire CDR3 protein is CATEGSSYNEQFF.

On this clone: The missing CDR3 end, 3 residues past where the read stops, is filled in from the germline J gene. This chain connects TRBV7-9 to TRBJ2-5; 10 bases match TRBD2. CDR3 length: 15 residues. The junction had 5 bases not matched to a gene; V was cut back by 3 bases and J by 4 bases. The germline V gene encodes CDR1 SEHNR and CDR2 FQNEAQ (reference sequence). CDR3 DNA (partial): TGTGCCAGCAGCTTGTTAGCGGGAGGATCAGAGACC. It specifies CASSLLAGGSET. The CDR3 as a whole reads CASSLLAGGSETQYF.

Details on this clone: The DNA ends 3 residues before the CDR3 does, and the rest of the CDR3 is filled in from the germline J gene. The chain uses TRBV19 and TRBJ1-6; D is ambiguous. Looked up from germline, CDR1 is LNHDA and CDR2 is SQIVND (reference sequence). This CDR3 comprises 16 residues. With 7 bases removed from V and 1 base from J, the gap between germline ends came to 14 bases. The CDR3 DNA, read in part, is TGTGCCAGTACCTCATACGAGAGGTCCTATAATTCACCC. Translating it yields CASTSYERSYNSP. The whole CDR3 protein reads CASTSYERSYNSPLHF.

Details on this clone: Germline and junction disagree at one end, which may indicate a read error. The DNA ends 3 residues before the CDR3 does, and the rest of the CDR3 is filled in from the germline J gene. The V gene is TRBV28, the J gene TRBJ2-1, with D perhaps TRBD1 (6 bases). The germline V gene encodes CDR1 MDHEN and CDR2 SYDVKM. This CDR3 comprises 15 residues. This CDR3 reads CASSLVQGSFNEQFF. The DNA read from the CDR3 is TGTGCCAGCAGTTTAGTTCAGGGGTCCTTCAATGAG.

To note about this clone: From the germline J gene comes the end of the CDR3, since the read stops 3 residues before it. The chain combines TRBV2 with TRBJ1-2, with 11 bases that match TRBD1. CDR3 length: 16 residues. J gave up 5 bases and V 2 bases, and 7 bases lay outside the gene matches. CDR1 SNHLY and CDR2 FYNNEI come from the germline V gene. The CDR3 sequence is CASSERGQGVWYGYTF. The DNA read from the CDR3 is TGTGCCAGCAGTGAACGGGGACAGGGGGTATGGTATGGC. Full variable domain (remainder filled in from reference TRBV2 and TRBJ1-2): EPEVTQTPSHQVTQMGQEVILRCVPISNHLYFYWYRQILGQKVEFLVSFYNNEISEKSEIFDDQFSVERPDGSNFTLKIRSTKLEDSAMYFCASSERGQGVWYGYTFGSGTRLTVV.

With respect to this clone: The observed sequence ends 3 residues before the CDR3 terminus, with the missing tail filled in from the germline J gene. The gene calls are TRBV7-1 and TRBJ1-1; no definite D call. TRBV7-1 is classed as an ORF, of uncertain function. Trimming took off 3 bases at V and 4 bases at J, with 30 bases between the two ends. The CDR3 covers 20 residues. The chain's CDR3 is CASSSPFKMLGTILGTEAFF. The CDR3 bases that were read are TGTGCCAGCAGCTCCCCGTTTAAAATGCTCGGAACTATTCTTGGCACTGAA.

Note on this clone: Sequencing ends 3 residues short of the CDR3 end; the germline J gene provides the rest. The V and J genes are TRBV11-2 and TRBJ2-1, with 7 bases matching TRBD1. CDR1 SGHAT and CDR2 FQNNGV come from the germline V gene. The V gene end was trimmed by 5 bases and the J gene end by 7 bases; junction bases not matched to a gene: 11. The CDR3 extends over 15 amino acids. The CDR3 here is CASSLRDRDFNEQFF. Partial CDR3 DNA: TGTGCCAGCAGCCTGAGGGACAGAGACTTTAATGAG. The full variable domain, its missing parts supplied by reference TRBV11-2 and TRBJ2-1, is EAGVAQSPRYKIIEKRQSVAFWCNPISGHATLYWYQQILGQGPKLLIQFQNNGVVDDSQLPKDRFSAERLKGVDSTLKIQPAKLEDSAVYLCASSLRDRDFNEQFFGPGTRLTVL.

Comment on this clone: The read falls 3 residues short of the CDR3 end, and the missing part is taken from the germline J gene. The chain combines TRBV10-1 with TRBJ2-7; 7 nucleotides match TRBD1. Germline V CDR1 and CDR2: WNHNN, SYGVQD (reference sequence). Unmatched junction bases numbered 7, after V lost 2 bases and J lost 6 bases. This CDR3 contains 14 residues. CDR3 in amino acids: CASSESTRGREQYF. CDR3 DNA (partial): TGCGCCAGCAGTGAGAGCACTAGGGGGCGCGAG.

CDR3 sequence: CSVALAGAGDTQYF. The CDR3 bases that were read are TGCAGCGTGGCATTGGCGGGGGCGGGAGATACG. V is TRBV29-1 and J is TRBJ2-3; the D gene is possibly TRBD2 (7 bases). The sequenced fragment ends 3 residues before the CDR3 boundary, so the rest is inferred from the germline J gene. The CDR3 runs 14 residues. V was shortened by 6 bases and J by 5 bases, with 18 bases between the two germline ends. Germline lookup yields CDR1 SQVTM and CDR2 ANQGSEA.

Worth noting for this clone: The read ends 3 residues before the CDR3 terminus; that terminus is restored from the germline J gene. The chain couples TRBV27 to TRBJ1-2, with D tentatively TRBD1 (6 bases). CDR3 length equals 12 residues. The germline V and J ends were trimmed by 4 bases and 7 bases, with 10 bases remaining between them. Germline CDR1 is MNHEY and CDR2 is SMNVEV (reference sequence). The covered CDR3 bases are TGTGCCAGCAGTTCACAGGGTTTTGGC. Protein product: CASSSQGFG. The full CDR3 protein is CASSSQGFGYTF.